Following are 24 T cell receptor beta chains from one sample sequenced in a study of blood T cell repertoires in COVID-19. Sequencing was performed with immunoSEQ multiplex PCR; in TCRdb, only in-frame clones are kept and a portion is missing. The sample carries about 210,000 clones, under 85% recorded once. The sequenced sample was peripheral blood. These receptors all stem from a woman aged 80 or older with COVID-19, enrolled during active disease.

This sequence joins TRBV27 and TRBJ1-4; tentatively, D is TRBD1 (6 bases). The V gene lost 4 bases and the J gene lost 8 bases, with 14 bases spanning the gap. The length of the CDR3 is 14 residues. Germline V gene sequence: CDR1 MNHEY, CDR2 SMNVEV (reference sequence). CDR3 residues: CASSSQGGGEKLFF. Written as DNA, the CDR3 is TGTGCCAGCAGTTCCCAAGGGGGTGGGGAAAAACTGTTTTTT.

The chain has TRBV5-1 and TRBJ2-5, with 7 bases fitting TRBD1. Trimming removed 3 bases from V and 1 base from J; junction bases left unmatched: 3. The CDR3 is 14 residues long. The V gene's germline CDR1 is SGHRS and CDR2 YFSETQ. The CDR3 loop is CASSSPGGQETQYF. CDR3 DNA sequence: TGCGCCAGCAGCTCCCCAGGGGGCCAAGAGACCCAGTACTTC.

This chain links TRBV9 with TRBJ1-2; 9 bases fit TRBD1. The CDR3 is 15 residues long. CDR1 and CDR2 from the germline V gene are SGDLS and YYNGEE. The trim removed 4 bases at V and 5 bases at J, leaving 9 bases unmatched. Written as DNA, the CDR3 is TGTGCCAGCAGCTTCCGGGACAGGGTTTCTTATGGCTACACCTTC. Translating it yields CASSFRDRVSYGYTF.

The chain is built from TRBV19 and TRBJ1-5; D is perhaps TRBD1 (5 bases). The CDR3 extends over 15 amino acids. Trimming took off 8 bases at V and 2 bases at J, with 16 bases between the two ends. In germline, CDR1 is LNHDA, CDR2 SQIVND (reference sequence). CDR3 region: CASATQGMGNQPQHF. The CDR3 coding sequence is TGTGCCAGTGCGACTCAGGGTATGGGCAATCAGCCCCAGCATTTT.

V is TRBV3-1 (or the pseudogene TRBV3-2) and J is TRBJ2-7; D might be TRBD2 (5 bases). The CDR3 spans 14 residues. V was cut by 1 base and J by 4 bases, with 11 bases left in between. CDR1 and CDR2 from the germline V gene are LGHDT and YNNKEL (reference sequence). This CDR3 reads CASSQAGLAYEQYF. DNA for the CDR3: TGTGCCAGCAGCCAAGCCGGTCTAGCATACGAGCAGTACTTC.

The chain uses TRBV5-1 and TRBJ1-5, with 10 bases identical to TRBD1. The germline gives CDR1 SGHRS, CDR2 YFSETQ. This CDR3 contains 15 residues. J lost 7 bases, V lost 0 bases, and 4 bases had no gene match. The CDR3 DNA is TGCGCCAGCAGCTTGGGACAGGGGGCAGGACAGCCCCAGCATTTT. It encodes CASSLGQGAGQPQHF.

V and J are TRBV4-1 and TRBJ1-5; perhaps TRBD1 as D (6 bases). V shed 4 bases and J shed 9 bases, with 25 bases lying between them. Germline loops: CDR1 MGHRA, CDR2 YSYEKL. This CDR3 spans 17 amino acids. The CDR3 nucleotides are TGCGCCAGCAGCCCACTGGGCAGGGGAAACCTAGGGAGGCCCCAGCATTTT. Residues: CASSPLGRGNLGRPQHF.

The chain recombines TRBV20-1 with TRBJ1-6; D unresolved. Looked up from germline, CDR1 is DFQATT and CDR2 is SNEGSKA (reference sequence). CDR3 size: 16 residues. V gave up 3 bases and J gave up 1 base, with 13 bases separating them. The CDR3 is CSASLVGSSYNSPLHF. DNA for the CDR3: TGCAGTGCTAGTTTGGTGGGGAGTTCCTATAATTCACCCCTCCACTTT.

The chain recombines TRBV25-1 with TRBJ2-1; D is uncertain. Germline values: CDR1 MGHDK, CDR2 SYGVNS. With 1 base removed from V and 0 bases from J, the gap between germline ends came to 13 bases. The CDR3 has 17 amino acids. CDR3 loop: CASSESRGRASYNEQFF. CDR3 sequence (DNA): TGTGCCAGCAGTGAATCTCGTGGGCGAGCCTCCTACAATGAGCAGTTCTTC.

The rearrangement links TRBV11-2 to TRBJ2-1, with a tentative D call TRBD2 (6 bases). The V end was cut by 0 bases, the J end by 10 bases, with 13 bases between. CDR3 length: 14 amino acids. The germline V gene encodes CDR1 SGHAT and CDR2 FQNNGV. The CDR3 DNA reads TGTGCCAGCAGCTTAGAGCGGGGCTCAGGGGAGCAGTTCTTC. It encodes CASSLERGSGEQFF.

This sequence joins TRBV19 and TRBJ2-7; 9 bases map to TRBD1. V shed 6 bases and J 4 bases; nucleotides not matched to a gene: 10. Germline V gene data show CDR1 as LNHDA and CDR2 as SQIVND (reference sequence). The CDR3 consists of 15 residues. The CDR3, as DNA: TGTGCCAGTAGCCCCCGGACAGGGGCGGGTTACGAGCAGTACTTC. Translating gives CASSPRTGAGYEQYF.

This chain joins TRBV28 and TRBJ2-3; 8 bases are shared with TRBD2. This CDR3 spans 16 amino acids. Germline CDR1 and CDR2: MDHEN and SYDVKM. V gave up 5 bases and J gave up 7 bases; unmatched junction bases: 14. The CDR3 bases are TGTGCCAGCAGTCTCCCTTCCGGGACTAGTCCAAATACGCAGTATTTT. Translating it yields CASSLPSGTSPNTQYF.

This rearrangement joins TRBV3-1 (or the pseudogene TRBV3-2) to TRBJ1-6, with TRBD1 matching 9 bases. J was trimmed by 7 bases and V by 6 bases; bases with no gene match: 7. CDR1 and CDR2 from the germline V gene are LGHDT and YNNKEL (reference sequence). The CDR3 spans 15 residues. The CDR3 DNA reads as TGTGCCAGCAGTCTCGGACAGGGGTCGAATTCACCCCTCCACTTT. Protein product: CASSLGQGSNSPLHF.

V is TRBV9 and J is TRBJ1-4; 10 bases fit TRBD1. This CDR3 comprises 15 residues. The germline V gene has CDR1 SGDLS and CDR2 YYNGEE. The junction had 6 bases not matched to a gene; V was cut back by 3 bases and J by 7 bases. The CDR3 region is CASSGRDRGREKLFF. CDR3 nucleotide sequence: TGTGCCAGCAGCGGCCGGGACAGGGGACGTGAAAAACTGTTTTTT.

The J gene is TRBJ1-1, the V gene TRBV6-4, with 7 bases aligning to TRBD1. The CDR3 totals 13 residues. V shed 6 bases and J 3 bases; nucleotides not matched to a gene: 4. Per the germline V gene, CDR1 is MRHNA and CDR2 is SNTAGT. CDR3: CASSRDSYTEAFF. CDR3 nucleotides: TGTGCCAGCAGCCGGGACAGCTACACTGAAGCTTTCTTT.

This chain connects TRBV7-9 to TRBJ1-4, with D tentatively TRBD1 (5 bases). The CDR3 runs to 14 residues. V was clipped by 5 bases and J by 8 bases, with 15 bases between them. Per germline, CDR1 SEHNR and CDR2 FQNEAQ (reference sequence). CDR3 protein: CASSPGGEREKLFF. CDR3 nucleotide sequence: TGTGCCAGCAGCCCAGGAGGGGAGCGGGAAAAACTGTTTTTT.

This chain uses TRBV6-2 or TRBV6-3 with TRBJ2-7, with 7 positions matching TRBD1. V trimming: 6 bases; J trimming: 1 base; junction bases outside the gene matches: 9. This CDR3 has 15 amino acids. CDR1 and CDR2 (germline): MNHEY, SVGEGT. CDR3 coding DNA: TGTGCCAGCAGCCGGACGACAGGGTCTTCCTACGAGCAGTACTTC. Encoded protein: CASSRTTGSSYEQYF.

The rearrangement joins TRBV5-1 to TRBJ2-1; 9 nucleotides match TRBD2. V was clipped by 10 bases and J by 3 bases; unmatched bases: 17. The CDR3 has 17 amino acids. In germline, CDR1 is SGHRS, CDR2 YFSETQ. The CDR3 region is CALRRGLGLAVYNEQFF. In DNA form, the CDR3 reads TGCGCCCTCCGCAGGGGGTTGGGACTAGCAGTCTACAATGAGCAGTTCTTC.

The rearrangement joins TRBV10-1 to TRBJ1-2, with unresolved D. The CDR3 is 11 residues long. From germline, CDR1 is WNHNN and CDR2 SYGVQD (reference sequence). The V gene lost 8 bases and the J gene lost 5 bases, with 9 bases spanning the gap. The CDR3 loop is CASLSLYGYTF. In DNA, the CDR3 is TGCGCCAGCCTTAGCTTATATGGCTACACCTTC.

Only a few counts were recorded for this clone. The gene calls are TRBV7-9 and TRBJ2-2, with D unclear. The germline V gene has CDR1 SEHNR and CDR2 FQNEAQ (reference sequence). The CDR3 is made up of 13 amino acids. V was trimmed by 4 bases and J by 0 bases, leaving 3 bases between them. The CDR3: CASSYTNTGELFF. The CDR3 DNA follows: TGTGCCAGCAGCTATACGAACACCGGGGAGCTGTTTTTT. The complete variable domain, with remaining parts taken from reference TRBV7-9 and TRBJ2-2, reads DTGVSQNPRHKITKRGQNVTFRCDPISEHNRLYWYRQTLGQGPEFLTYFQNEAQLEKSRLLSDRFSAERPKGSFSTLEIQRTEQGDSAMYLCASSYTNTGELFFGEGSRLTVL.

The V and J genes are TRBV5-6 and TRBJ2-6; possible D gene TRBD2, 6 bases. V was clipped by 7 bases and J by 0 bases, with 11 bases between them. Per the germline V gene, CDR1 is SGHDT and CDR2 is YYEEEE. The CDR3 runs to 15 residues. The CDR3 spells CASSGATSGANVLTF. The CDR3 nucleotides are TGTGCCAGCTCGGGAGCTACCTCTGGGGCCAACGTCCTGACTTTC.

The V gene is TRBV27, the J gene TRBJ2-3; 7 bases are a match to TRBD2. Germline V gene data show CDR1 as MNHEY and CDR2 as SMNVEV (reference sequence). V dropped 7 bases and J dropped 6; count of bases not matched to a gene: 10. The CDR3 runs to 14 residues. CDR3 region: CASTRTRKGDTQYF. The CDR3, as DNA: TGTGCCAGCACCAGGACTAGGAAGGGGGATACGCAGTATTTT.

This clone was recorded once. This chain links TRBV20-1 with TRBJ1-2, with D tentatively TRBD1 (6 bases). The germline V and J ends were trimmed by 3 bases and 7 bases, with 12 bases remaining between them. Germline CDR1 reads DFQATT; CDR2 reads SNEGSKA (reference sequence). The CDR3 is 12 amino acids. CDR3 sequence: CSASLKGGGYTF. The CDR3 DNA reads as TGCAGTGCTAGTCTAAAAGGGGGTGGCTACACCTTC.

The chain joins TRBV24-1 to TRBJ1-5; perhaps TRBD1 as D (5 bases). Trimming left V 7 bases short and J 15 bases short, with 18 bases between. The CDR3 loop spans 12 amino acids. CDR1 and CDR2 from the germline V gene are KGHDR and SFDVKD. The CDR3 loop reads CATSKNGWGRHF. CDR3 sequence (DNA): TGTGCCACCAGCAAAAACGGGTGGGGCCGGCATTTT.